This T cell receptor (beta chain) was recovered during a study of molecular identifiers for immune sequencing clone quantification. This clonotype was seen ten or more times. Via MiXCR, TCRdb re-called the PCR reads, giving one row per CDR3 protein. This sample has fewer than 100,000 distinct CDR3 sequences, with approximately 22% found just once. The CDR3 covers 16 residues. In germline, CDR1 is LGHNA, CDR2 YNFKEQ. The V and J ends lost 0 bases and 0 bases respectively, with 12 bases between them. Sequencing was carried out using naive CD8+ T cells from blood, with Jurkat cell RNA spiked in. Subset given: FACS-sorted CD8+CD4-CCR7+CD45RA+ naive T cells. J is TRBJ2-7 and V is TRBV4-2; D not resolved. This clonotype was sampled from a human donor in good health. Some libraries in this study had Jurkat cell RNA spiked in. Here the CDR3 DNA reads TGTGCCAGCAGCCAAGAGTTTGGTGTAAGCTCCTACGAGCAGTACTTC. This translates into CASSQEFGVSSYEQYF.